There are a few counts of the clone carrying this T cell receptor beta chain. Its antigen is currently unknown. The entry originates in a study of T cell repertoires in cytomegalovirus infection. Overall study: Recently identified HLA-C-restricted and well-studied HLA-B-restricted CMV epitopes were used.

The CDR3 loop spans 15 amino acids. In germline, CDR1 is SGHKS, CDR2 YYEKEE (reference sequence). V lost 4 bases to trimming and J lost 6 bases, with 17 bases between them. TCRdb re-called the reads with MiXCR, one entry per CDR3 protein. The repertoire holds around 360,000 distinct CDR3 sequences, with roughly a third as singletons. Study-wide results and limits: The ex vivo response was dominated by HLA-C-restricted CMV-specific TCR beta clonotypes.

V is TRBV5-5 and J is TRBJ2-1; the D gene is possibly TRBD1 (5 bases). Sequenced here: cultured PBMCs, sampled from culture after CMV antigen stimulation. The origin of this receptor is a human donor in good health (CMV status not recorded). Some clones in this sample may be carry-over from other donors' samples. CDR3 protein: CASSPPGPRGNEQFF. The CDR3 DNA is TGTGCCAGCAGCCCCCCCGGCCCTAGGGGCAATGAGCAGTTCTTC.